The 20 T cell receptor beta chains given below trace back to one sample, sequenced in a study of T cells expressing NK-cell markers. TCRdb derives one entry per CDR3 protein from the 5' RACE reads, leaving out DNA. The listing contains roughly 2,000 distinct CDR3 sequences. The sequenced sample consisted of blood T cells: a sorted CD56 or NKG2C T cell subset, CD4+ or CD8+ T cells, or bulk PBMC T cells (not recorded which). These receptors were obtained from a woman aged 18-29 years in good health.

The J gene is TRBJ1-2, the V gene TRBV5-1; the D call from TCRdb, TRBD1, cannot be confirmed without DNA. The CDR3 runs 16 residues. The germline CDR1 and CDR2 sequences are SGHRS and YFSETQ. The CDR3 sequence: CASSSPTGQGRYGYTF.

The rearrangement joins TRBV6-1 to TRBJ2-5; TCRdb selects TRBD1, and the lack of DNA leaves this call unchecked. Germline values: CDR1 MNHNS, CDR2 SASEGT. CDR3 length: 15 amino acids. CDR3 residues: CASSPDRGKGETQYF.

The chain joins TRBV10-3 to TRBJ1-1; without DNA, the TCRdb call of TRBD1 cannot be checked. Looked up from germline, CDR1 is ENHRY and CDR2 is SYGVKD. The CDR3 contains 13 residues. The chain's CDR3 is CAISNRGGTEAFF.

This clonotype is called medium-sized based on its frequency. V gene TRBV3-1 combines with J gene TRBJ1-2; the D gene TCRdb calls, TRBD1, cannot be checked with no DNA. CDR3 length equals 14 residues. Germline CDR1 LGHDT, CDR2 YNNKEL (reference sequence). CDR3 in amino acids: CASSLSTGAYGYTF. The full variable domain, completed using reference TRBV3-1 and TRBJ1-2, is DTAVSQTPKYLVTQMGNDKSIKCEQNLGHDTMYWYKQDSKKFLKIMFSYNNKELIINETVPNRFSPKSPDKAHLNLHINSLELGDSAVYFCASSLSTGAYGYTFGSGTRLTVV.

This clonotype registers medium-sized by frequency. CDR3 sequence: CATSREGSSYNEQFF. The chain recombines TRBV15 with TRBJ2-1. Germline V lookup: CDR1 LNHNV, CDR2 YYDKDF (reference sequence). This CDR3 spans 15 amino acids.

By frequency, this clonotype is medium-sized. The chain links TRBV5-6 to TRBJ1-5. Germline loops: CDR1 SGHDT, CDR2 YYEEEE. CDR3 length: 15 amino acids. This CDR3 is CASSLRGTADQPQHF.

This clonotype ranks as medium-sized in terms of frequency. The chain links TRBV6-4 to TRBJ2-3; TCRdb proposes TRBD2, but this gene call is untestable without DNA. This CDR3 contains 15 residues. Germline CDR1 and CDR2: MRHNA and SNTAGT. CDR3 region: CASSELAGEKDTQYF.

The V and J genes are TRBV4-3 and TRBJ2-7. The CDR3 extends over 14 amino acids. The V gene's germline CDR1 is LGHNA and CDR2 YSLEER. The CDR3 loop reads CASSQERHLYEQYF.

V is TRBV6-1 and J is TRBJ2-2; without DNA, the TCRdb call of TRBD1 cannot be checked. The CDR3 length is 14 residues. Looked up from germline, CDR1 is MNHNS and CDR2 is SASEGT. The CDR3 region is CASSTGGGRGAVFF.

The chain employs TRBV6-1 and TRBJ2-1. There are 14 residues in the CDR3. Looked up from germline, CDR1 is MNHNS and CDR2 is SASEGT. The CDR3 is CASSVPGSYNEQFF.

The chain uses TRBV20-1 and TRBJ1-2. The CDR3 runs to 13 residues. Germline lookup yields CDR1 DFQATT and CDR2 SNEGSKA (reference sequence). The CDR3 loop reads CSATDRPSYGYTF.

The chain is built from TRBV6-5 and TRBJ1-2; TCRdb selects TRBD1, and the lack of DNA leaves this call unchecked. CDR3 length: 17 amino acids. Germline V gives CDR1 MNHEY, CDR2 SVGAGI. The CDR3 region is CASSYPRRTGADYGYTF.

This clonotype counts as medium-sized by frequency. This chain connects TRBV6-4 to TRBJ1-6. Per germline, CDR1 MRHNA and CDR2 SNTAGT. This CDR3 is built from 13 residues. The CDR3 loop is CASSDSTNSPLHF.

V gene TRBV3-1 combines with J gene TRBJ2-2. Per germline, CDR1 LGHDT and CDR2 YNNKEL (reference sequence). This CDR3 is 14 amino acids long. CDR3 residues: CASSRDVNTGELFF.

By frequency, this clonotype registers medium-sized (0.01 to 0.1%). The chain recombines TRBV30 with TRBJ2-4; the TCRdb call, TRBD2, lacks DNA for checking. The CDR3 has 14 amino acids. CDR1 and CDR2 (germline): GTSNPN, SVGIG (reference sequence). Here the CDR3 reads CAWSGQAGVDIQYF.

This clonotype is called medium-sized based on its frequency. The gene calls are TRBV6-4 and TRBJ2-1; TCRdb gives TRBD2 as the D gene, but with no DNA this cannot be confirmed. The germline CDR1 and CDR2 sequences are MRHNA and SNTAGT. The CDR3 has 15 amino acids. CDR3 sequence reads: CASSTNSGGVNEQFF.

Considering frequency, this clonotype is large. J is TRBJ2-6 and V is TRBV6-2 or TRBV6-3. From germline, CDR1 is MNHEY and CDR2 SVGEGT. CDR3 length equals 14 residues. The CDR3 is CASSYNSGANVLTF.

Judged by frequency, this clonotype is medium-sized. This sequence joins TRBV20-1 and TRBJ2-7; TCRdb's D gene call, TRBD2, goes unchecked for lack of DNA. The germline V gene encodes CDR1 DFQATT and CDR2 SNEGSKA (reference sequence). The CDR3 sequence is 14 residues long. CDR3 sequence: CSARASSGIYEQYF.

The rearrangement uses TRBV20-1 and TRBJ2-2; no DNA is available, so the TRBD1 call from TCRdb remains unchecked. CDR3 length equals 15 residues. CDR1 DFQATT and CDR2 SNEGSKA come from the germline V gene (reference sequence). The CDR3 here is CSARTGGDTGELFFF.

The chain combines TRBV6-1 with TRBJ2-2; the D gene TCRdb calls, TRBD1, cannot be checked with no DNA. CDR3 length equals 13 residues. Germline V gene lookup returns CDR1 MNHNS and CDR2 SASEGT. This CDR3 reads CASSRREHGELFF.